This T cell receptor (beta chain) was profiled in a study of a mutant IDH1 vaccine in newly diagnosed glioma. Comment on this clone: The antigen remains undetermined.

Germline loops: CDR1 MGHRA, CDR2 YSYEKL. The V gene end was trimmed by 2 bases and the J gene end by 7 bases; junction bases not matched to a gene: 11. This CDR3 region has 17 residues. Clones were sequenced by immunoSEQ multiplex PCR, and TCRdb holds only the in-frame ones, with some missing. The sample includes roughly 76,000 clones, 70% to 90% of them seen just once. Described time point: week 23, last vaccination. The study gave 300 ug of mutant IDH1 20-mer peptide per vaccine dose, with topical imiquimod. The sequenced sample was PBMCs, obtained from a glioma patient whose treatment included an IDH1 peptide vaccine. The sequence was collected from a man younger than 40 with glioma. Some clones in this sample may be carry-over from other donors' samples. J is TRBJ1-6 and V is TRBV4-1, with 7 nucleotides matching TRBD1. CDR3 amino acids: CASSQRIPGQLNSPLHF. For the CDR3, the DNA is TGCGCCAGCAGCCAACGTATCCCGGGACAGCTAAATTCACCCCTCCACTTT.